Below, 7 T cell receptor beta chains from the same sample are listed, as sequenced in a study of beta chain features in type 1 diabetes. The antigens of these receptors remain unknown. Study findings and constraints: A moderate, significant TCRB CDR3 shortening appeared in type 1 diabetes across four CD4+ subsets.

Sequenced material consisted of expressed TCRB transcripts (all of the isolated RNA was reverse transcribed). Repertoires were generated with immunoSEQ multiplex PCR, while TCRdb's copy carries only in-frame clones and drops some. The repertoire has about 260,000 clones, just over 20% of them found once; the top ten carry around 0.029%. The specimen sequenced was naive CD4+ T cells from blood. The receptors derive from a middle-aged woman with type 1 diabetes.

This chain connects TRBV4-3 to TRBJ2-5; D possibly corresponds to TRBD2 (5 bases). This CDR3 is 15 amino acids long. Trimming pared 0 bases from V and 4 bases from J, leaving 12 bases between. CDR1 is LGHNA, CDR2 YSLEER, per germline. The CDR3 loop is CASSQDWASLETQYF. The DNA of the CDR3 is TGCGCCAGCAGCCAAGATTGGGCTAGCCTAGAGACCCAGTACTTC.

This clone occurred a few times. The CDR3, as DNA: TGCAGCGTTTCCGACGGCGGAACCGGGGAGCTGTTTTTT. It is translated as CSVSDGGTGELFF. This chain links TRBV29-1 with TRBJ2-2, with no clear D. This CDR3 has 13 amino acids. The germline V gene encodes CDR1 SQVTM and CDR2 ANQGSEA. Trimming took off 5 bases at V and 5 bases at J, with 12 bases between the two ends.

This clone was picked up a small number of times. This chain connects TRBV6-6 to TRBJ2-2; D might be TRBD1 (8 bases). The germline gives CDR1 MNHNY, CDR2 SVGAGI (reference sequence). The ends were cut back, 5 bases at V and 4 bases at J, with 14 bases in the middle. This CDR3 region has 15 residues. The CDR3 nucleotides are TGTGCCAGCAGTCCAAACAGGGGGGGCACCGGGGAGCTGTTTTTT. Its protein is CASSPNRGGTGELFF.

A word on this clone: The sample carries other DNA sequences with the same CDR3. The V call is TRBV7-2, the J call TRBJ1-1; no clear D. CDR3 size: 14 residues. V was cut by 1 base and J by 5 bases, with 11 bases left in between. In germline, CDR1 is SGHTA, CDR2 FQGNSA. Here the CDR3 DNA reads TGTGCCAGCAGCTTAGGGGTCACGGGGACTGAAGCTTTCTTT. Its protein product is CASSLGVTGTEAFF.

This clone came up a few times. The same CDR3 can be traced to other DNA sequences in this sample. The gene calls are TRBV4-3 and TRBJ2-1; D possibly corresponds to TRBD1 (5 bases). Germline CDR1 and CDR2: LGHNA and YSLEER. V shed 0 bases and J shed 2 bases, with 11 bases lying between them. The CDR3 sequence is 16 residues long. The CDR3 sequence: CASSQDKRGPYNEQFF. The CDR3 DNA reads TGCGCCAGCAGCCAAGATAAAAGGGGCCCCTACAATGAGCAGTTCTTC.

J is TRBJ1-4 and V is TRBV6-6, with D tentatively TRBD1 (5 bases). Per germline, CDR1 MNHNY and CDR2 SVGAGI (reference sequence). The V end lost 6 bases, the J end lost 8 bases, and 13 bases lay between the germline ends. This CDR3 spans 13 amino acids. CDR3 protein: CASSRWEGEKLFF. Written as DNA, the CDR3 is TGTGCCAGCAGCCGTTGGGAGGGGGAAAAACTGTTTTTT.

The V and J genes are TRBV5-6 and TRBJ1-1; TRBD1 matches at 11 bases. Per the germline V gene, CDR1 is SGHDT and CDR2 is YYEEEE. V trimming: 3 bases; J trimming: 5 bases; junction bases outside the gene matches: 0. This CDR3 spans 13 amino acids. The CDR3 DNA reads TGTGCCAGCAGCTGGGACAGGGGGACTGAAGCTTTCTTT. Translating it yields CASSWDRGTEAFF.